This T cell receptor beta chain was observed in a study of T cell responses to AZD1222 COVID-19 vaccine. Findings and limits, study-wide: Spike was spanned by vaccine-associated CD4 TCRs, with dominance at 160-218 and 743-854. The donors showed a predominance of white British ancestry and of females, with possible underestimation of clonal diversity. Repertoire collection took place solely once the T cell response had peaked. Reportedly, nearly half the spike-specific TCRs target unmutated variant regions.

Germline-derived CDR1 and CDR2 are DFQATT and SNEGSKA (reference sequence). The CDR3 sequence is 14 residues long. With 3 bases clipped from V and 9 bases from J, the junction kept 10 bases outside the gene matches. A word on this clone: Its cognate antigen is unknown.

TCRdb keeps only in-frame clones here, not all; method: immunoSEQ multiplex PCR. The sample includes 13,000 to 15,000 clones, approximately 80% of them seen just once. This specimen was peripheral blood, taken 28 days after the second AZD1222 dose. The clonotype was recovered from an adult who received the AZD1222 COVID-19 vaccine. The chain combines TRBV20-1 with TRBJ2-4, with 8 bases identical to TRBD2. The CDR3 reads CSASLTSGVGIQYF. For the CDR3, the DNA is TGCAGTGCTAGTTTAACTAGCGGAGTAGGCATTCAGTACTTC.